What follows are 27 T cell receptor beta chains derived from one specimen sequenced in a study of blood T cell repertoires in COVID-19. Profiling relied on immunoSEQ multiplex PCR, and the TCRdb table lists in-frame clones only, not all of them. The sample includes around 94,000 clones, more than 75% seen only once; the top ten take about 9.6%. The sequencing input was peripheral blood. The receptor source for this set is a man aged 55 to 70 with active or convalescent COVID-19.

The chain carries TRBV10-1 and TRBJ2-1; the match to TRBD2 covers 15 bases. The CDR3 has 13 residues. The germline gives CDR1 WNHNN, CDR2 SYGVQD (reference sequence). V lost 10 bases, J lost 12 bases, and 7 bases stayed unmatched. The CDR3 DNA reads as TGCGCCACCGGGACTAGCGGGAGGTCCGGGCAGTTCTTC. Translating gives CATGTSGRSGQFF.

V and J are TRBV6-6 and TRBJ2-3; D is unclear. The CDR3 extends over 13 amino acids. Trimming took off 5 bases at V and 0 bases at J, with 6 bases between the two ends. Germline-derived CDR1 and CDR2 are MNHNY and SVGAGI (reference sequence). The CDR3 nucleotides are TGTGCCAGCAGTCTCCTTAGCACAGATACGCAGTATTTT. Amino acid sequence: CASSLLSTDTQYF.

This clone was seen at least ten times. The chain carries TRBV7-2 and TRBJ1-1; 8 nucleotides line up with TRBD1. Germline values: CDR1 SGHTA, CDR2 FQGNSA. The CDR3 has 16 amino acids. Trimming took 2 bases from V and 1 from J; bases not matched to a gene: 6. The CDR3 region has the DNA TGTGCCAGCAGCTTAAGGACAGGGCAAACGAACACTGAAGCTTTCTTT. Its protein is CASSLRTGQTNTEAFF.

V usage is TRBV7-9 and J usage is TRBJ1-4, with D uncertain. V was pared by 2 bases and J by 7 bases, with 11 bases between. Per the germline V gene, CDR1 is SEHNR and CDR2 is FQNEAQ (reference sequence). CDR3 length: 14 residues. DNA of the CDR3: TGTGCCAGCAGCTTATCTATTGCTGGTGAAAAACTGTTTTTT. Amino acids: CASSLSIAGEKLFF.

As regards this clone: Other DNA sequences in the same sample also yield this CDR3. The J gene is TRBJ1-5, the V gene TRBV24-1, with D perhaps TRBD1 (6 bases). Trimming took off 6 bases at V and 1 base at J, with 9 bases between the two ends. This CDR3 comprises 14 residues. Germline assignment: CDR1 KGHDR and CDR2 SFDVKD. This CDR3 reads CATSPTGSNQPQHF. CDR3 bases: TGTGCCACCAGTCCCACAGGGAGCAATCAGCCCCAGCATTTT.

This sequence joins TRBV20-1 and TRBJ2-1; 14 nucleotides match TRBD2. The CDR3 has 16 amino acids. Germline trimming cut 3 bases from V and 8 bases from J; bases unmatched to any gene: 9. The V gene's germline CDR1 is DFQATT and CDR2 SNEGSKA (reference sequence). The CDR3 region has the DNA TGCAGTGCTAGTGTGACTAGCGGGAGGGCCTTCCATGAGCAGTTCTTC. Translation: CSASVTSGRAFHEQFF.

The J gene is TRBJ1-2, the V gene TRBV6-6; a weak D match, TRBD1 (6 bases). Germline V gene lookup returns CDR1 MNHNY and CDR2 SVGAGI (reference sequence). With 9 bases removed from V and 3 bases from J, the gap between germline ends came to 17 bases. CDR3 length: 14 amino acids. The DNA of the CDR3 is TGTGCCAGTCAGCCTTACAGGGTAGACTATGGCTACACCTTC. Protein product: CASQPYRVDYGYTF.

The V call is TRBV18, the J call TRBJ2-1; D is uncertain. The germline gives CDR1 KGHSH, CDR2 LQKENI. The V end lost 3 bases, the J end lost 7 bases, and 13 bases lay between the germline ends. The CDR3 sequence is 14 residues long. The DNA for the CDR3 is TGTGCCAGCTCACCCCCAGGCCCCAGGAATGAGCAGTTCTTC. Translating it yields CASSPPGPRNEQFF.

The V and J genes are TRBV28 and TRBJ2-3; maybe TRBD2 (6 bases). The CDR3 is 13 amino acids. Trimming shortened V by 6 bases and J by 1 base, and 8 bases separated the two germline ends. Germline CDR1 reads MDHEN; CDR2 reads SYDVKM. CDR3 in DNA: TGTGCCAGCAGACCGGGAGGCACAGATACGCAGTATTTT. Residues: CASRPGGTDTQYF. Full variable domain (outside the CDR3, taken from reference TRBV28 and TRBJ2-3): DVKVTQSSRYLVKRTGEKVFLECVQDMDHENMFWYRQDPGLGLRLIYFSYDVKMKEKGDIPEGYSVSREKKERFSLILESASTNQTSMYLCASRPGGTDTQYFGPGTRLTVL.

The chain combines TRBV29-1 with TRBJ1-5; D unresolved. Germline loops: CDR1 SQVTM, CDR2 ANQGSEA. The V end lost 6 bases, the J end lost 0 bases, and 9 bases lay between the germline ends. The CDR3 totals 13 residues. The CDR3 sequence is CSVGENSNQPQHF. In DNA form, the CDR3 reads TGCAGCGTCGGTGAAAATAGCAATCAGCCCCAGCATTTT.

The V and J genes are TRBV7-2 and TRBJ2-3, with 7 nucleotides matching TRBD2. V lost 3 bases to trimming and J lost 11 bases; unmatched junction nucleotides: 11. The CDR3 totals 14 residues. Germline V gives CDR1 SGHTA, CDR2 FQGNSA. Written as DNA, the CDR3 is TGTGCCAGCAGCTTGCGGGAGAGAATTAAGGAGCAGTATTTT. Its protein is CASSLRERIKEQYF. The full variable domain, completed using reference TRBV7-2 and TRBJ2-3, is GAGVSQSPSNKVTEKGKDVELRCDPISGHTALYWYRQSLGQGLEFLIYFQGNSAPDKSGLPSDRFSAERTGGSVSTLTIQRTQQEDSAVYLCASSLRERIKEQYFGPGTRLTVL.

This sequence joins TRBV6-5 and TRBJ1-1; D uncertain. The ends were cut back, 7 bases at V and 0 bases at J, with 3 bases in the middle. This CDR3 spans 11 amino acids. CDR1 and CDR2 from the germline V gene are MNHEY and SVGAGI. CDR3 DNA sequence: TGTGCCAGCACCTTGAACACTGAAGCTTTCTTT. It yields the protein CASTLNTEAFF.

The V gene is TRBV16, the J gene TRBJ1-5, with TRBD1 as a possible D gene (5 bases). Germline V CDR1 and CDR2: KGHSY, FQNENV. The CDR3 has 20 residues. V lost 4 bases and J lost 0, with 25 bases in between. CDR3 sequence (DNA): TGTGCCAGCAGCCCCACCCCCGGGACGGGAGTCGATCTTAGCAATCAGCCCCAGCATTTT. As protein: CASSPTPGTGVDLSNQPQHF.

This rearrangement joins TRBV9 to TRBJ2-3; D might be TRBD2 (7 bases). Germline V gives CDR1 SGDLS, CDR2 YYNGEE. Trimming pared 2 bases from V and 4 bases from J, leaving 17 bases between. The CDR3 runs to 16 residues. The CDR3 sequence is CASSVSGGGSADTQYF. As DNA, the CDR3 is TGTGCCAGCAGCGTTTCTGGGGGCGGGAGCGCAGATACGCAGTATTTT.

The chain couples TRBV11-2 to TRBJ2-5; 7 bases fit TRBD1. V trimming: 4 bases; J trimming: 2 bases; junction bases outside the gene matches: 4. Germline V gives CDR1 SGHAT, CDR2 FQNNGV. The CDR3 is made up of 14 amino acids. The CDR3 sequence: CASSSGTAQETQYF. DNA for the CDR3: TGTGCCAGCAGCTCCGGGACAGCGCAAGAGACCCAGTACTTC.

The chain combines TRBV19 with TRBJ2-7, with D possibly being TRBD2 (5 bases). The ends were cut back, 2 bases at V and 9 bases at J, with 14 bases in the middle. Per germline, CDR1 LNHDA and CDR2 SQIVND (reference sequence). This CDR3 comprises 13 residues. CDR3 sequence reads: CASSISAREGQYF. The CDR3 DNA reads TGTGCCAGTAGTATAAGCGCTCGCGAGGGGCAGTACTTC.

This clone is a singleton in its sample. The rearrangement links TRBV6-2 or TRBV6-3 to TRBJ2-7; D might be TRBD2 (5 bases). V was clipped by 0 bases and J by 6 bases, with 12 bases between them. Germline V gives CDR1 MNHEY, CDR2 SVGEGT. The CDR3 sequence is 14 residues long. The CDR3 protein is CASSYSVEGSEQYV. CDR3 nucleotides: TGTGCCAGCAGTTACTCGGTTGAGGGATCCGAGCAGTACGTC.

This clone was seen a handful of times. The gene calls are TRBV9 and TRBJ1-3; unclear D gene. Trimming pared 2 bases from V and 2 bases from J, leaving 14 bases between. Germline V gene data show CDR1 as SGDLS and CDR2 as YYNGEE. This CDR3 is 16 amino acids long. For the CDR3, the DNA is TGTGCCAGCAGCGTGGATAACGGAGGCACTGGAAACACCATATATTTT. Translation gives CASSVDNGGTGNTIYF.

The chain joins TRBV27 to TRBJ1-2; D is possibly TRBD1 (6 bases). V lost 2 bases and J 6 bases, leaving 10 bases between the germline ends. This CDR3 contains 13 residues. Germline V gives CDR1 MNHEY, CDR2 SMNVEV (reference sequence). CDR3 coding DNA: TGTGCCAGCAGTTTAGGGGGGGCAGATGGCTACACCTTC. Its translation is CASSLGGADGYTF.

The V gene is TRBV2, the J gene TRBJ2-7; tentative D call: TRBD2 (5 bases). Trimming removed 2 bases from V and 6 bases from J, with 11 bases in between. Germline CDR1 reads SNHLY; CDR2 reads FYNNEI. CDR3 size: 13 residues. The CDR3 DNA sequence: TGTGCCAGCAGTGAAAACCCCGGAGGCGAGCAGTACGTC. Translating it yields CASSENPGGEQYV.

CDR3 sequence reads: CASSSRTSGGDTGELFF. DNA of the CDR3: TGTGCCAGCAGTTCCCGGACTAGCGGGGGGGACACCGGGGAGCTGTTTTTT. The chain is built from TRBV6-2 or TRBV6-3 and TRBJ2-2, with TRBD2 matching over 15 bases. The V segment lost 4 bases and the J segment 3 bases; nucleotides outside the gene matches: 3. Germline V lookup: CDR1 MNHEY, CDR2 SVGEGT. This CDR3 contains 17 residues.

The genes are TRBV29-1 and TRBJ2-1; 7 nucleotides line up with TRBD2. Germline CDR1 and CDR2: SQVTM and ANQGSEA. The CDR3 has 14 amino acids. V dropped 7 bases and J dropped 2; count of bases not matched to a gene: 8. CDR3: CSGSPLAAYNEQFF. The CDR3 nucleotides read TGCAGCGGGTCTCCGCTAGCGGCCTACAATGAGCAGTTCTTC.

In its sample, this clone was seen once. The rearrangement links TRBV6-5 to TRBJ1-4; 7 bases fit TRBD1. Trimming at V came to 3 bases and at J to 8 bases, leaving 9 bases not matched to a gene. The CDR3 has 15 amino acids. The V gene's germline CDR1 is MNHEY and CDR2 SVGAGI. Here the CDR3 reads CASSYSDRVREKLFF. DNA for the CDR3: TGTGCCAGCAGTTATTCAGACAGGGTACGGGAAAAACTGTTTTTT.

The CDR3 region is CASSQDRGRGFAGELFF. CDR3 coding DNA: TGCGCCAGCAGCCAAGATCGGGGGAGGGGCTTCGCCGGGGAGCTGTTTTTT. The chain couples TRBV4-3 to TRBJ2-2; TRBD2 aligns across 7 bases. The junction had 10 bases not matched to a gene; V was cut back by 0 bases and J by 6 bases. From germline, CDR1 is LGHNA and CDR2 YSLEER. There are 17 residues in the CDR3.

This chain joins TRBV6-6 and TRBJ2-2, with 10 bases lining up with TRBD2. Trimming removed 6 bases from V and 4 bases from J; junction bases left unmatched: 11. This CDR3 is built from 17 residues. Germline CDR1 and CDR2: MNHNY and SVGAGI (reference sequence). DNA for the CDR3: TGTGCCAGCAGGCGAACTCCTAGCGGGAGTTTCACCGGGGAGCTGTTTTTT. Translated, it gives CASRRTPSGSFTGELFF.

The chain has TRBV13 and TRBJ2-3; TRBD2 matches 7 bases. CDR1 and CDR2 from the germline V gene are PRHDT and FYEKMQ (reference sequence). V shed 5 bases, J shed 4 bases, and the junction held 15 bases outside the gene matches. The CDR3 spans 17 residues. Written as DNA, the CDR3 is TGTGCCAGCAGCCTAGAGGGAGGGGCGGGAGCTTCAGATACGCAGTATTTT. It encodes CASSLEGGAGASDTQYF.

J is TRBJ1-1 and V is TRBV20-1; unclear D gene. The V gene lost 6 bases and the J gene lost 5 bases, with 19 bases spanning the gap. Per germline, CDR1 DFQATT and CDR2 SNEGSKA (reference sequence). The CDR3 runs 14 residues. The CDR3 sequence is CSASRSRQFTEAFF. The DNA for the CDR3 is TGCAGTGCCAGTCGGAGCCGGCAGTTTACTGAAGCTTTCTTT.